These T cell receptor beta chains were read from a single sample in a study of blood T cells in healthy people across ages. TCRdb reanalysed the 5' RACE reads using MiXCR and keeps one entry per CDR3 protein. The table includes 1.5 million to 2 million distinct CDR3 sequences, about 28% detected once. Material: blood. These receptors were obtained from a woman in her twenties or thirties in good health. CDR3s include the opening cysteine and the closing phenylalanine or tryptophan. The order of the fields is CDR3 length, V gene, clone size, D gene, J gene, CDR3 DNA, CDR3 protein. A D gene is named only where the DNA matches it firmly. The size of a clone is reported for some rows only, either as once, few or many, or as a class for expanded clones.

14,TRBV12-3/TRBV12-4,few,-,TRBJ1-1,TGTGCCAGCAGTTTAGAAGGGGTGATCACTGAAGCTTTCTTT,CASSLEGVITEAFF
13,TRBV5-1,many,-,TRBJ2-4,TGCGCCAGCAGCGACGGGGAGGGGGACATTCAGTACTTC,CASSDGEGDIQYF
15,TRBV28,-,-,TRBJ1-5,TGTGCCAGCAGTTTATCCCAAAGACAGATTAAGCCCCAGCATTTT,CASSLSQRQIKPQHF
18,TRBV29-1,-,TRBD1,TRBJ1-5,TGCAGCGTTGAAATCTCTCTCACGACAGGGGGGGACAATCAGCCCCAGCATTTT,CSVEISLTTGGDNQPQHF
14,TRBV20-1,-,-,TRBJ1-5,TGCAGTGCTAGTTATGCAGGGAGCAATCAGCCCCAGCATTTT,CSASYAGSNQPQHF
14,TRBV13,few,-,TRBJ2-1,TGTGCCAGCTCCACTCAGGACTCCTACAATGAGCAGTTCTTC,CASSTQDSYNEQFF
11,TRBV5-1,many,-,TRBJ2-5,TGCGCCAGCCAGGACTTCGAGAACCAGTACTTC,CASQDFENQYF
18,TRBV7-9,-,TRBD1,TRBJ1-2,TGTGCCAGCAGCCGTAGCGGACAGGGGGCGGAAGCTAACTATGGCTACACCTTC,CASSRSGQGAEANYGYTF
15,TRBV7-6,-,-,TRBJ2-3,TGTGCCAGCAGCTTAGTTACTAGCCCGGCAGATACGCAGTATTTT,CASSLVTSPADTQYF
14,TRBV3-1,-,-,TRBJ2-7,TGTGCCGGCAGCCGCGTGGACGTCTCCTACGAGCAGTACTTC,CAGSRVDVSYEQYF
14,TRBV6-1,-,-,TRBJ2-5,TGTGCCAGCAGTGAAGGGGGGGCCGCAGAGACCCAGTACTTC,CASSEGGAAETQYF
13,TRBV10-3,-,-,TRBJ1-1,TGTGCCATCAGACAGGGATCGAATACTGAAGCTTTCTTT,CAIRQGSNTEAFF
15,TRBV10-3,-,-,TRBJ2-7,TGTGCCATCAGTGAGTCGAATAGAGGGAGCTACGAGCAGTACTTC,CAISESNRGSYEQYF
14,TRBV6-6,-,-,TRBJ2-5,TGTGCCAGCAGTACCCGGGACGTACAAGAGACCCAGTACTTC,CASSTRDVQETQYF
15,TRBV7-9,-,TRBD1,TRBJ2-5,TGTGCCAGCAGCTACGGACAGGGGATGCGGGAGACCCAGTACTTC,CASSYGQGMRETQYF
14,TRBV20-1,few,-,TRBJ2-5,TGCAGTGCTCCAAAGTTGGGAAAGCGAGAGACCCAGTACTTC,CSAPKLGKRETQYF
13,TRBV5-1,-,-,TRBJ2-3,TGCGCCAGCGAGAGTCCGGGACACCCAAGGCAGTATTTT,CASESPGHPRQYF
17,TRBV5-1,-,-,TRBJ2-5,TGCGCCAGCAGCCCCGAGGAGGCCCGACGAAGGACCGAGACCCAGTACTTC,CASSPEEARRRTETQYF
15,TRBV18,-,-,TRBJ1-1,TGTGCCAGCTCACCACAAGGCCAGCTGAACACTGAAGCTTTCTTT,CASSPQGQLNTEAFF
14,TRBV20-1,-,-,TRBJ2-7,TGCAGTGCTAGAGGTCCCCGGGGCGTACGAGAGCAGTACTTC,CSARGPRGVREQYF
14,TRBV12-3/TRBV12-4,many,-,TRBJ1-2,TGTGCCAGCAGTTTAGCGCAGGGGCCCTATGGCTACACCTTC,CASSLAQGPYGYTF
15,TRBV6-2/TRBV6-3,-,-,TRBJ2-3,TGTGCCAGCAGTTACTCGGCGGGACCTCTGGATACGCAGTATTTT,CASSYSAGPLDTQYF
16,TRBV6-6,few,TRBD2,TRBJ2-3,TGTGCCAGCAAAGGACTAGCGGGGGCCCGCACAGATACGCAGTATTTT,CASKGLAGARTDTQYF
11,TRBV30,-,-,TRBJ1-1,TGTGCCTGGTCATTGAACACTGAAGCTTTCTTT,CAWSLNTEAFF
13,TRBV11-3,-,TRBD2,TRBJ2-1,TGTGCCAGCGCTCCACTAGCGGGCGTAGAGCAGTTCTTC,CASAPLAGVEQFF
16,TRBV6-5,-,TRBD1,TRBJ2-2,TGTGCCAGCAGCCGTGGGACAGGGGGCAGCACCGGGGAGCTGTTTTTT,CASSRGTGGSTGELFF
12,TRBV29-1,many,-,TRBJ1-2,TGCAGCGTTGAGGCAGGGACCCATGGCTACACCTTC,CSVEAGTHGYTF
11,TRBV12-3/TRBV12-4,few,-,TRBJ2-1,TGTGCCAGCAGTTACCGACAGGAGCAGTTCTTC,CASSYRQEQFF
14,TRBV7-9,-,-,TRBJ2-3,TGTGCCAGCAGCTTTCTCGGAGATACAGATACGCAGTATTTT,CASSFLGDTDTQYF
14,TRBV27,-,-,TRBJ1-6,TGTGCCAGCAGTTTATCGACCAGGAATTCACCCCTCCACTTT,CASSLSTRNSPLHF
16,TRBV20-1,few,-,TRBJ1-2,TGCAGTGCTAGAGATCGGTCAGGCGTTACCTGGGGTGGCTACACCTTC,CSARDRSGVTWGGYTF
15,TRBV4-1,few,-,TRBJ2-1,TGCGCCAGCAGCCGAGACTTTAGCGGACTTAATGAGCAGTTCTTC,CASSRDFSGLNEQFF
17,TRBV5-1,-,TRBD1,TRBJ1-2,TGCGCCAGCAGCTCCAGAGTCGGAGACAGGGGGGCCTATGGCTACACCTTC,CASSSRVGDRGAYGYTF
13,TRBV19,-,-,TRBJ2-7,TGTGCCAGTAGGCGGTCACCTATGGGCGAGCAGTACTTC,CASRRSPMGEQYF
15,TRBV18,-,-,TRBJ2-1,TGTGCCAGCTCACCACGCACCACAGATTACAATGAGCAGTTCTTC,CASSPRTTDYNEQFF
14,TRBV9,few,-,TRBJ1-4,TGTGCCAGCAGCAACGACGCAACTAATGAAAAACTGTTTTTT,CASSNDATNEKLFF
14,TRBV5-1,-,TRBD1,TRBJ2-7,TGCGCCAGCAACTTCGGACAGGGGAAGGACGAGCAGTACTTC,CASNFGQGKDEQYF
14,TRBV4-1,many,-,TRBJ2-7,TGCGCCAGCAGCCAAGTTGCTAGCAACTACGAGCAGTACTTC,CASSQVASNYEQYF
15,TRBV12-5,-,TRBD2,TRBJ2-7,TGTGCTAGTGGTTTGGTAGTTAGCGGGGGAAGCGAGCAGTACTTC,CASGLVVSGGSEQYF